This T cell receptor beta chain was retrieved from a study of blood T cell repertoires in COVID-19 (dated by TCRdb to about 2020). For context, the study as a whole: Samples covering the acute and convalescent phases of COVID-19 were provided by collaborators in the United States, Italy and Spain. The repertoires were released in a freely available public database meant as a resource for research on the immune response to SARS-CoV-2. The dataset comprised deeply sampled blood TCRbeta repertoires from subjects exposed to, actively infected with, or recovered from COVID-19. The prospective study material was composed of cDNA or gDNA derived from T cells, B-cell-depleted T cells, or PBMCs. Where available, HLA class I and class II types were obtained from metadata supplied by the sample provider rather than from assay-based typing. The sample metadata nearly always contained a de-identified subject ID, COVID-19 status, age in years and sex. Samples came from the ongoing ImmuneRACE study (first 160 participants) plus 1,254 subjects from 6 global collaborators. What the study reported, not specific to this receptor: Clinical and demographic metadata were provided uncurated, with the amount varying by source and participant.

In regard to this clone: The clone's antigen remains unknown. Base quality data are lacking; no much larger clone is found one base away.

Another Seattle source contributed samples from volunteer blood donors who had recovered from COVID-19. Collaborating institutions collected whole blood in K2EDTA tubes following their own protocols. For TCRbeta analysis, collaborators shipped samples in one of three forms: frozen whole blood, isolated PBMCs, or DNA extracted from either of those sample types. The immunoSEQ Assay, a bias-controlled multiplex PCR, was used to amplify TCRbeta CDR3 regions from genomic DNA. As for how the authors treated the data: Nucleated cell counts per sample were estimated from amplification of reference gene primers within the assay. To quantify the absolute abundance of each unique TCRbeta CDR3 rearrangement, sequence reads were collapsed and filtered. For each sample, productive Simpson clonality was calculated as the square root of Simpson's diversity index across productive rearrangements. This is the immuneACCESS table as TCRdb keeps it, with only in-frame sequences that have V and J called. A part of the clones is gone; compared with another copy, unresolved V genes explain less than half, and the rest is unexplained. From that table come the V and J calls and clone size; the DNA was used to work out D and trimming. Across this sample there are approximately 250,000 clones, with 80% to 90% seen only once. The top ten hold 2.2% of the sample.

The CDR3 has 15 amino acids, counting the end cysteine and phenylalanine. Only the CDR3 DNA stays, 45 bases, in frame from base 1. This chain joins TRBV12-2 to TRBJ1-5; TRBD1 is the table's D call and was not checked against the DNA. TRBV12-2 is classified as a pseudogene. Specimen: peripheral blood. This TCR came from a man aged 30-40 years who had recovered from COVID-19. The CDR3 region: CASRLPGTGKLPQHF. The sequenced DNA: TGTGCAAGTCGCTTGCCCGGGACAGGGAAGCTACCCCAGCATTTT.